These 25 T cell receptor beta chains were sequenced from one sample in a study of monozygotic twins with inflammatory bowel disease. Reprocessing the 5' RACE reads, TCRdb reports a single entry for every CDR3 protein and omits DNA. This specimen shows about 170,000 distinct CDR3 sequences; the ten leading clones hold under 3.5%. Sequencing was done on a sample of blood. Source of these receptors: a human donor with ulcerative colitis or Crohn's disease, or a healthy co-twin of an affected twin (not recorded which).

This chain links TRBV14 with TRBJ2-7; TCRdb outputs TRBD2, but without DNA this stays unchecked. The CDR3 totals 16 residues. Germline CDR1 is SGHDN and CDR2 is FVKESK. The CDR3 loop reads CASSQEGAGGPYEQYF.

The rearrangement joins TRBV30 to TRBJ2-7; TCRdb's D call of TRBD1 is untestable without DNA. The CDR3 spans 14 residues. In germline, CDR1 is GTSNPN, CDR2 SVGIG (reference sequence). The CDR3 loop reads CAWSSGFPSYEQYF.

The chain links TRBV6-6 to TRBJ2-7. CDR1 and CDR2 from the germline V gene are MNHNY and SVGAGI (reference sequence). The CDR3 length is 11 residues. The CDR3 sequence: CASSPTYEQYF.

The CDR3 region is CASSYSILGRGGGGYTF. V is TRBV6-5 and J is TRBJ1-2; TCRdb indicates TRBD1, and absent DNA this call remains unverified. Germline loops: CDR1 MNHEY, CDR2 SVGAGI. The CDR3 is made up of 17 amino acids.

The chain couples TRBV19 to TRBJ2-7. The CDR3 runs 14 residues. Germline V gene lookup returns CDR1 LNHDA and CDR2 SQIVND (reference sequence). This chain's CDR3 is CASSRGRSYGEQYF.

This rearrangement joins TRBV6-2 or TRBV6-3 to TRBJ2-2; absent DNA, TCRdb's TRBD2 call cannot be checked. CDR1 is MNHEY, CDR2 SVGEGT, per germline. The CDR3 loop spans 21 amino acids. CDR3 region: CASSYLSPGASGRTNTGELFF.

This sequence joins TRBV29-1 and TRBJ2-2. Germline CDR1 is SQVTM and CDR2 is ANQGSEA. The CDR3 is 14 residues long. CDR3 in amino acids: CSVSKAAHTGELFF.

CDR3 sequence: CASKDRVYGETQYF. The chain carries TRBV6-2 or TRBV6-3 and TRBJ2-5; TCRdb picks TRBD1, but there is no DNA to check that call. The CDR3 sequence is 14 residues long. Germline V gene sequence: CDR1 MNHEY, CDR2 SVGEGT.

V usage is TRBV7-6 and J usage is TRBJ2-1; TCRdb returns TRBD1, unconfirmable since there is no DNA. Germline-derived CDR1 and CDR2 are SGHVS and FNYEAQ. The CDR3 totals 14 residues. CDR3 in amino acids: CASSPPLSNNEQFF.

The genes are TRBV27 and TRBJ2-1; no DNA is available, so the TRBD2 call from TCRdb remains unchecked. CDR3 length: 19 amino acids. Germline CDR1 MNHEY, CDR2 SMNVEV (reference sequence). The CDR3 region is CASSLILLPLAGGTNEQFF.

V is TRBV3-1 and J is TRBJ2-5. The CDR3 covers 15 residues. Germline V CDR1 and CDR2: LGHDT, YNNKEL (reference sequence). Here the CDR3 reads CASSQDASFQETQYF.

V and J are TRBV21-1 and TRBJ2-3. TRBV21-1 counts as a pseudogene. This CDR3 comprises 16 residues. CDR3 protein: CASSKDSIASTDTQYF.

V and J are TRBV12-3 or TRBV12-4 and TRBJ2-1; TCRdb designates TRBD2, a call that cannot be tested without DNA. The CDR3 sequence is 14 residues long. The CDR3 loop is CASSLRTSGRPQFF.

This chain uses TRBV30 with TRBJ1-1; the D call of TRBD1 rests on TCRdb alone, since no DNA is present to check it. The CDR3 loop spans 14 amino acids. Per germline, CDR1 GTSNPN and CDR2 SVGIG (reference sequence). CDR3: CAWSVSGANTEAFF.

The V call is TRBV11-2, the J call TRBJ2-7; TCRdb's D call, TRBD2, is unchecked because there is no DNA. The CDR3 sequence is 14 residues long. From germline, CDR1 is SGHAT and CDR2 FQNNGV. CDR3 region: CASSPLSSRYEQYF.

V usage is TRBV20-1 and J usage is TRBJ2-2; the D call from TCRdb, TRBD2, cannot be confirmed without DNA. Germline V gene sequence: CDR1 DFQATT, CDR2 SNEGSKA (reference sequence). This CDR3 region has 15 residues. The CDR3 is CSASLLAGVGGELFF.

The rearrangement uses TRBV4-1 and TRBJ2-7; TCRdb designates TRBD2, a call that cannot be tested without DNA. Germline CDR1 and CDR2: MGHRA and YSYEKL. The CDR3 extends over 17 amino acids. The CDR3 sequence: CASSQEPTSGSSYEQYF.

The V gene is TRBV27, the J gene TRBJ2-4; no DNA is available, so the TRBD1 call from TCRdb remains unchecked. The germline V gene has CDR1 MNHEY and CDR2 SMNVEV (reference sequence). The CDR3 is 16 amino acids. The CDR3 loop reads CASSPPRGGLGNIQYF.

The chain joins TRBV7-3 to TRBJ2-1; the TCRdb call, TRBD1, lacks DNA for checking. The CDR3 extends over 16 amino acids. Germline V gene sequence: CDR1 SGHTA, CDR2 FQGTGA. The CDR3 loop is CASSRHLRGAYNEQFF. The full variable domain, completed using reference TRBV7-3 and TRBJ2-1, is GAGVSQTPSNKVTEKGKYVELRCDPISGHTALYWYRQSLGQGPEFLIYFQGTGAADDSGLPNDRFFAVRPEGSVSTLKIQRTERGDSAVYLCASSRHLRGAYNEQFFGPGTRLTVL.

The rearrangement links TRBV5-1 to TRBJ2-3; there is no DNA to check the TCRdb D call of TRBD2. Germline CDR1 SGHRS, CDR2 YFSETQ. This CDR3 is built from 13 residues. The CDR3 loop reads CASGSGSTDTQYF.

The chain combines TRBV5-1 with TRBJ2-1; absent DNA, TCRdb's TRBD2 call cannot be checked. From germline, CDR1 is SGHRS and CDR2 YFSETQ. The CDR3 is 15 amino acids. CDR3 region: CASTPMTSGSNEQFF.

The chain carries TRBV7-8 and TRBJ2-5; the D call from TCRdb, TRBD1, cannot be confirmed without DNA. The CDR3 is 17 residues long. Germline loops: CDR1 SGHVS, CDR2 FQNEAQ. The CDR3 sequence is CASSLRAAGGYEETQYF.

The V call is TRBV5-1, the J call TRBJ2-2; TCRdb's D call of TRBD1 is untestable without DNA. The CDR3 extends over 16 amino acids. CDR1 is SGHRS and CDR2 is YFSETQ in the germline V gene. CDR3: CASSVSNRWNTGELFF.

CDR3 in amino acids: CASSYHAGQGLSGNTIYF. The J gene is TRBJ1-3, the V gene TRBV6-5; TCRdb proposes TRBD1, but this gene call is untestable without DNA. Germline CDR1 is MNHEY and CDR2 is SVGAGI. CDR3 length: 18 residues.

The chain links TRBV6-1 to TRBJ2-2; absent DNA, TCRdb's TRBD1 call cannot be checked. Germline values: CDR1 MNHNS, CDR2 SASEGT. This CDR3 has 17 residues. The CDR3: CASSIIWTGGASGELFF.